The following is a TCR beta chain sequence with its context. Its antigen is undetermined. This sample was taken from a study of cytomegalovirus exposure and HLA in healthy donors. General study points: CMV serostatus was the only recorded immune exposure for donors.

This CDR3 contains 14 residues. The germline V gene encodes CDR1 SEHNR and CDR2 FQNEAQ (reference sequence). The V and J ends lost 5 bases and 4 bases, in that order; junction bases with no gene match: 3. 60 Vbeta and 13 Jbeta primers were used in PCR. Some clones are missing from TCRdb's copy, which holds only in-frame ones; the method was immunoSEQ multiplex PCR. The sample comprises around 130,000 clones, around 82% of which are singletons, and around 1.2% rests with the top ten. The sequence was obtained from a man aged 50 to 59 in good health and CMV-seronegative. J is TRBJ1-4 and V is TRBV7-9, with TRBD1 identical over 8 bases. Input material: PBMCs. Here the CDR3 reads CASSPGQGNEKLFF. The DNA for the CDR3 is TGTGCCAGCAGCCCAGGACAGGGTAATGAAAAACTGTTTTTT.